This record concerns one T cell receptor (beta chain) sequence. With V trimmed by 7 bases and J by 0 bases, 6 bases remained unmatched. The CDR3 consists of 14 residues. Per the germline V gene, CDR1 is MDHEN and CDR2 is SYDVKM. These data come from a study of PD-L1 blockade in urothelial cancer. Sequencing used immunoSEQ multiplex PCR; TCRdb keeps in-frame clones, though not all of them. The data contain about 74,000 clones, roughly 90% of them singletons. The time point denotes: pretreatment peripheral blood. Patients had urothelial carcinoma that was locally advanced or metastatic. Between 1 and 8 samples per patient were obtained, pretreatment and on-treatment.

This receptor was taken from a man aged 70 or older with urothelial cancer. The chain is built from TRBV28 and TRBJ2-7; 7 nucleotides match TRBD2. Material: PBMCs, obtained around atezolizumab (anti-PD-L1) treatment. The CDR3 spells CASKLGGSSYEQYF. CDR3 bases: TGTGCCAGCAAGTTGGGCGGGAGCTCCTACGAGCAGTACTTC.